The rows below give T cell receptor beta chains drawn from one sample of a study of cytotoxic CD8 clonotypes in ibrutinib-treated CLL. Sequenced by immunoSEQ multiplex PCR; TCRdb stores in-frame clones only, minus some. The data contain 150,000 to 250,000 clones, around three quarters of them seen just once; the ten biggest clones take up 10% to 15%. The input for sequencing was PBMCs, taken after 24 months of ibrutinib treatment. The receptors stem from a human donor with chronic lymphocytic leukemia. Both conserved end residues are part of each CDR3. Each record gives: J gene, clone size, V gene, D gene, CDR3 protein, CDR3 DNA. The D gene is left open where the match is weak. Some rows mark clone size as missing; the rest say once, few, many or name a class of expanded clone.

J: TRBJ1-3
size: once
V: TRBV6-1
D: .
CDR3: CASSEAHHREFGDTIYF
DNA: TGTGCCAGCAGTGAAGCGCACCACAGGGAGTTCGGGGACACCATATATTTT

J: TRBJ1-2
size: .
V: TRBV14
D: .
CDR3: CASSPAWGWAPYGYTF
DNA: TGTGCCAGCAGCCCGGCATGGGGTTGGGCCCCCTATGGCTACACCTTC

J: TRBJ2-7
size: .
V: TRBV27
D: .
CDR3: CASSFDTGISYEQYF
DNA: TGTGCCAGCAGTTTTGATACGGGGATCTCCTACGAGCAGTACTTC

J: TRBJ2-3
size: .
V: TRBV27
D: TRBD2
CDR3: CASSLISSGSTDTQYF
DNA: TGTGCCAGCAGCCTGATTTCTAGCGGGAGTACAGATACGCAGTATTTT

J: TRBJ2-3
size: .
V: TRBV6-6
D: .
CDR3: CASSYGRSVDTQYF
DNA: TGTGCCAGCAGTTACGGCCGATCCGTAGATACGCAGTATTTT

J: TRBJ2-1
size: .
V: TRBV27
D: .
CDR3: CASSQGFNEQFF
DNA: TGTGCCAGCAGTCAGGGTTTCAATGAGCAGTTCTTC

J: TRBJ2-2
size: .
V: TRBV4-1
D: .
CDR3: CASSHPLVSTGELFF
DNA: TGCGCCAGCAGCCACCCACTGGTCAGTACCGGGGAGCTGTTTTTT

J: TRBJ1-2
size: .
V: TRBV7-6
D: TRBD1
CDR3: CASSRRGQGAGYTF
DNA: TGTGCCAGCAGCCGAAGGGGACAGGGGGCTGGCTACACCTTC

J: TRBJ2-7
size: .
V: TRBV7-7
D: .
CDR3: CASSFGEQYF
DNA: TGTGCTAGCAGCTTCGGCGAGCAGTACTTC

J: TRBJ2-5
size: .
V: TRBV5-4
D: TRBD1
CDR3: CASSPRTGVTETQYF
DNA: TGTGCCAGCAGCCCCCGGACAGGGGTGACGGAGACCCAGTACTTC

J: TRBJ2-5
size: .
V: TRBV11-2
D: TRBD1
CDR3: CASSPRDRYQETQYF
DNA: TGTGCCAGCAGCCCCAGGGACAGATACCAAGAGACCCAGTACTTC

J: TRBJ1-2
size: .
V: TRBV7-2
D: .
CDR3: CASSQQGHYGYTF
DNA: TGTGCCAGCAGCCAACAGGGACACTATGGCTACACCTTC

J: TRBJ2-2
size: .
V: TRBV4-2
D: .
CDR3: CASRAPNTGELFF
DNA: TGTGCCAGCCGGGCCCCGAACACCGGGGAGCTGTTTTTT

J: TRBJ1-5
size: .
V: TRBV5-6
D: .
CDR3: CASSFQRGFGNQPQHF
DNA: TGTGCCAGCAGCTTTCAGAGAGGGTTCGGGAATCAGCCCCAGCATTTT

J: TRBJ2-7
size: .
V: TRBV21-1
D: .
CDR3: CASSKLRAPGSYEQYF
DNA: TGTGCCAGCAGCAAATTGCGCGCTCCGGGGTCCTACGAGCAGTACTTC